Listed below are T cell receptor beta chains from one sample, sequenced in a study of shared clonotypes between healthy human individuals. Some clones are missing from TCRdb's copy, which holds only in-frame ones; the method was immunoSEQ multiplex PCR. The table includes around 2.1 million clones, 90% to 95% detected once. The source material was naive CD8+ T cells from PBMCs. The receptor set was obtained from a man between 18 and 35 years old in good health. Some clones in this sample may be carry-over from other donors' samples. The CDR3 runs from the conserved cysteine through the conserved F or W. A D gene is named only where the DNA matches it firmly. Only some rows state a clone size, as once, few, many or a class for expanded clones.

abundance	v_gene	j_gene	len	d_gene	CDR3aa	CDR3nt
NA	TRBV9	TRBJ2-7	14	NA	CASSVGDNSYEQYF	TGTGCCAGCAGCGTAGGCGACAACTCCTACGAGCAGTACTTC
NA	TRBV10-3	TRBJ2-7	15	NA	CAISEWGKLSYEQYF	TGTGCCATCAGTGAGTGGGGGAAACTCTCCTACGAGCAGTACTTC
once	TRBV7-8	TRBJ2-7	16	NA	CASSPGLLGGSYEQYF	TGTGCCAGCAGCCCCGGACTGCTGGGGGGCTCCTACGAGCAGTACTTC
once	TRBV14	TRBJ2-7	13	NA	CASSQEEVHEQYF	TGTGCCAGCAGCCAAGAGGAAGTCCACGAGCAGTACTTC
NA	TRBV27	TRBJ1-3	15	TRBD1	CASGTGGTSGNTIYF	TGTGCCAGCGGAACAGGGGGAACCTCTGGAAACACCATATATTTT
NA	TRBV5-4	TRBJ2-2	15	TRBD2	CASSLGTSGIGELFF	TGTGCCAGCAGCTTGGGGACTAGCGGGATAGGGGAGCTGTTTTTT
NA	TRBV7-9	TRBJ2-5	16	TRBD2	CASSFGTSGIAETQYF	TGTGCCAGCAGCTTCGGGACTAGCGGGATTGCAGAGACCCAGTACTTC
NA	TRBV27	TRBJ2-2	13	NA	CASSFPGMGELFF	TGTGCCAGCAGTTTCCCCGGTATGGGGGAGCTGTTTTTT
NA	TRBV2	TRBJ2-5	14	TRBD2	CASPGLAGSETQYF	TGTGCCAGCCCGGGACTAGCGGGATCGGAGACCCAGTACTTC
once	TRBV28	TRBJ1-4	15	NA	CASSSYRRVNEKLFF	TGTGCCAGCAGTTCCTACAGGAGAGTGAATGAAAAACTGTTTTTT
NA	TRBV9	TRBJ2-2	15	NA	CASSRDTSYTGELFF	TGTGCCAGCAGCCGGGACACGTCCTACACCGGGGAGCTGTTTTTT
NA	TRBV7-9	TRBJ1-4	14	NA	CASSLTATNEKLFF	TGTGCCAGCAGCTTAACAGCAACTAATGAAAAACTGTTTTTT
NA	TRBV10-2	TRBJ2-7	16	TRBD2	CASSELTSGSIGEQYF	TGCGCCAGCAGTGAGCTTACTAGCGGGAGTATTGGCGAGCAGTACTTC
NA	TRBV28	TRBJ2-5	14	TRBD1	CASSTGQVGETQYF	TGTGCCAGCAGCACGGGACAGGTGGGAGAGACCCAGTACTTC
NA	TRBV6-4	TRBJ2-7	14	NA	CASSDSEAPYEQYF	TGTGCCAGCAGTGACTCGGAGGCGCCCTACGAGCAGTACTTC
NA	TRBV27	TRBJ2-7	13	NA	CASSLGRAYEQYF	TGTGCCAGCAGTTTGGGCAGGGCATACGAGCAGTACTTC
NA	TRBV19	TRBJ2-7	13	TRBD1	CASSPTGGREQYF	TGTGCCAGTAGCCCGACAGGGGGCCGCGAGCAGTACTTC
NA	TRBV28	TRBJ2-5	14	NA	CASSLVSGQETQYF	TGTGCCAGCAGTTTAGTTAGCGGCCAAGAGACCCAGTACTTC
NA	TRBV7-8	TRBJ2-1	13	TRBD2	CASKREIVSEQFF	TGTGCCAGTAAGCGGGAAATTGTGAGTGAGCAGTTCTTC
NA	TRBV27	TRBJ1-5	14	NA	CASRMTGSSQPQHF	TGTGCCAGCAGAATGACAGGATCTTCTCAGCCCCAGCATTTT
NA	TRBV18	TRBJ1-1	18	TRBD1	CASSTRIRTGAGYTEAFF	TGTGCCAGCTCCACACGTATCCGGACAGGGGCTGGATACACTGAAGCTTTCTTT